This T cell receptor (beta chain) was identified during a study of beta chain features in type 1 diabetes. Overall study context: Patients and healthy donors were similar in age, gender and cell yields.

The whole isolated RNA underwent reverse transcription, so sequencing captured expressed TCRB transcripts. TCRdb keeps only in-frame clones here, not all; method: immunoSEQ multiplex PCR. The table shows about 110,000 clones, with 40% occurring only once. V was pared by 5 bases and J by 2 bases, with 5 bases of the junction left unmatched. Germline V gene data show CDR1 as SQVTM and CDR2 as ANQGSEA. The CDR3 is 13 amino acids. The chain recombines TRBV29-1 with TRBJ1-2; TRBD1 matches 7 bases. This clonotype was obtained from a woman between 18 and 29 years old in good health. The source material was stem cell memory CD4+ T cells from blood. In DNA form, the CDR3 reads TGCAGCGTTCGGACAGGCCAGAACTATGGCTACACCTTC. Residues: CSVRTGQNYGYTF.